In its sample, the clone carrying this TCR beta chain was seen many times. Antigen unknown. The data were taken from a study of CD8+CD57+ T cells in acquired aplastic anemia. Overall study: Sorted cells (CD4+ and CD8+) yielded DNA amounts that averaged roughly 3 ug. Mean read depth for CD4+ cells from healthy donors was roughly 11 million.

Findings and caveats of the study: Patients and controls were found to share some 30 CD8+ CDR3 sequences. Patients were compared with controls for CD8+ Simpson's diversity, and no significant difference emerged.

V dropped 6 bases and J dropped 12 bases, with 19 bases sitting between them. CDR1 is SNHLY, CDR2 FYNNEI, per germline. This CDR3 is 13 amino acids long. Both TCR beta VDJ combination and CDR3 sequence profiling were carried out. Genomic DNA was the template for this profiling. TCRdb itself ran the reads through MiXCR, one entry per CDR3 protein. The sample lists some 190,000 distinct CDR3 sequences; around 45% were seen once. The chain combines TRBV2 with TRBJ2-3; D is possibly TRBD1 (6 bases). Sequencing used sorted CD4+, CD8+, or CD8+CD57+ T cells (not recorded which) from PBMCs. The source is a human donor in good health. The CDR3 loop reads CASRKLTGTLQYF. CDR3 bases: TGTGCCAGCAGAAAGCTCACAGGGACACTACAGTATTTT.